The text below deals with one TCR beta chain. The sample comes from a study of blood T cell repertoires in COVID-19. The wider study: The study drew acute and convalescent COVID-19 samples from the United States, Italy and Spain. The analysed material was cDNA or gDNA that came from T cells, B-cell-depleted T cells, or PBMCs.

Germline V gene sequence: CDR1 MNHNS, CDR2 SASEGT. V dropped 3 bases and J dropped 7; count of bases not matched to a gene: 6. The CDR3 is 15 amino acids. The authors' processing: Estimated nucleated cell counts came from reference gene primer amplification. Sequencing used immunoSEQ multiplex PCR; TCRdb keeps in-frame clones, though not all of them. Clone size and V and J calls were adopted from that table, with D and trimming inferred from the DNA. The table has over 140,000 clones, about 77% seen once. Specimen: peripheral blood. The chain links TRBV6-1 to TRBJ1-6, with 7 bases aligning to TRBD1. This receptor was obtained from a woman aged 45-65 years with active or convalescent COVID-19. The CDR3 DNA reads as TGTGCCAGCAGTGATGAGGCAGGGGGGAATTCACCCCTCCACTTT. Protein sequence: CASSDEAGGNSPLHF.